This T cell receptor (beta chain) emerged from a study of Graves' ophthalmopathy and Graves' hyperthyroidism. Findings of the study overall: The study's model predicted ophthalmopathy progression at 70.59% sensitivity and about 72% specificity. Blood was where most expanded thyroid clonotypes above 0.001 frequency also turned up.

As the starting material, roughly 9.8 ml of fresh peripheral blood yielded the PBMCs. RNA transcripts provided the template for amplifying TCR beta CDR3 regions. HTBI primers were employed in first-round RT-PCR, then a second-round multiplex PCR followed. TCRdb recomputed calls from the multiplex PCR reads with MiXCR, one row per CDR3 protein. The sample gives approximately 500,000 distinct CDR3 sequences, approximately 15% of which show up once; around 9.8% is in the top ten. V lost 3 bases and J lost 8; bases outside the gene matches: 9. The CDR3 has 15 residues. Germline CDR1 is MDHEN and CDR2 is SYDVKM. The sample holds many counts of this clonotype. No antigen is known for it.

The rearrangement links TRBV28 to TRBJ1-1; 10 bases fit TRBD1. This TCR derives from a woman aged 25 to 39 with Graves' ophthalmopathy. The material sequenced was blood. In DNA, the CDR3 is TGTGCCAGCAGTTTCTGGAGGACAGGGGGACCAGAAGCTTTCTTT. Amino acid sequence: CASSFWRTGGPEAFF.